The 21 T cell receptor beta chains listed next were all sequenced from one sample in a study of T cell responses to AZD1222 COVID-19 vaccine. The table came from immunoSEQ multiplex PCR; TCRdb's copy has only in-frame clones and leaves some out. The sample shows some 91,000 clones, roughly 89% of them seen only once. This specimen was peripheral blood, taken on day 0 of AZD1222 vaccination. The receptor set was obtained from an adult in good health.

The genes are TRBV5-1 and TRBJ1-1; 7 bases line up with TRBD1. The junction had 4 bases not matched to a gene; V was cut back by 3 bases and J by 5 bases. This CDR3 is 13 amino acids long. Germline assignment: CDR1 SGHRS and CDR2 YFSETQ. The CDR3 DNA reads as TGCGCCAGCAGCTCGACAGGGTGGACTGAAGCTTTCTTT. Its translation is CASSSTGWTEAFF.

This chain links TRBV19 with TRBJ1-2; D is possibly TRBD1 (6 bases). Trimming took 7 bases from V and 4 from J, leaving 25 bases between them. CDR3 length: 17 residues. Germline V CDR1 and CDR2: LNHDA, SQIVND (reference sequence). DNA of the CDR3: TGTGCCAGTAATGGATCCCCTGGGGGGGCGATTCTCTATGGCTACACCTTC. Translated: CASNGSPGGAILYGYTF.

The chain carries TRBV10-3 and TRBJ2-2; tentatively, D is TRBD1 (5 bases). Germline V CDR1 and CDR2: ENHRY, SYGVKD. The CDR3 consists of 15 residues. The ends were cut back, 2 bases at V and 4 bases at J, with 11 bases in the middle. CDR3 bases: TGTGCCATCAGTGAGGGGGCAGTCTCCACCGGGGAGCTGTTTTTT. It codes for CAISEGAVSTGELFF.

CDR3 nucleotides: TGTGCCAGCAGCCGGGGGGCCCTAGCGGGGGCCAGCACAGATACGCAGTATTTT. Translating gives CASSRGALAGASTDTQYF. This chain joins TRBV7-3 and TRBJ2-3, with 10 bases matching TRBD2. The CDR3 is 18 residues long. CDR1 is SGHTA and CDR2 is FQGTGA in the germline V gene. V lost 5 bases to trimming and J lost 0 bases; unmatched junction nucleotides: 11.

The chain recombines TRBV5-1 with TRBJ2-2, with a tentative D call TRBD2 (5 bases). Germline CDR1 is SGHRS and CDR2 is YFSETQ. The CDR3 extends over 17 amino acids. V was trimmed by 0 bases and J by 4 bases, leaving 16 bases between them. The DNA for the CDR3 is TGCGCCAGCAGCTTGGTACGGGGTATTAGAGGCACCGGGGAGCTGTTTTTT. This sequence encodes CASSLVRGIRGTGELFF.

This clone appeared once. This rearrangement joins TRBV6-4 to TRBJ1-3; D possibly corresponds to TRBD1 (5 bases). CDR1 and CDR2 (germline): MRHNA, SNTAGT. The CDR3 consists of 15 residues. V lost 6 bases and J 3 bases, leaving 15 bases between the germline ends. CDR3 sequence reads: CASRAPGEIGNTIYF. The CDR3 DNA sequence: TGTGCCAGCAGAGCCCCGGGGGAGATTGGAAACACCATATATTTT.

This clone came up once. This chain links TRBV7-8 with TRBJ2-1; D is uncertain. In germline, CDR1 is SGHVS, CDR2 FQNEAQ. Trimming left V 0 bases short and J 6 bases short, with 6 bases between. The CDR3 has 13 amino acids. CDR3: CASSLANANEQFF. The CDR3 DNA is TGTGCCAGCAGCTTAGCAAACGCCAATGAGCAGTTCTTC. Full variable domain (rest looked up from reference TRBV7-8 and TRBJ2-1): GAGVSQSPRYKVAKRGQDVALRCDPISGHVSLFWYQQALGQGPEFLTYFQNEAQLDKSGLPSDRFFAERPEGSVSTLKIQRTQQEDSAVYLCASSLANANEQFFGPGTRLTVL.

V usage is TRBV27 and J usage is TRBJ1-2; 10 bases are a match to TRBD1. With 4 bases clipped from V and 7 bases from J, the junction kept 6 bases outside the gene matches. Germline lookup yields CDR1 MNHEY and CDR2 SMNVEV (reference sequence). CDR3 length: 14 residues. CDR3 protein: CASSSTGGAAGYTF. As DNA, the CDR3 is TGTGCCAGCAGTTCGACAGGGGGCGCGGCTGGCTACACCTTC.

The chain carries TRBV2 and TRBJ1-2; 7 bases are shared with TRBD1. Germline values: CDR1 SNHLY, CDR2 FYNNEI. The CDR3 runs to 13 residues. V lost 4 bases to trimming and J lost 8 bases; unmatched junction nucleotides: 7. DNA of the CDR3: TGTGCCAGCAGTGGGCAGGGGGTAGAGGGCTACACCTTC. It translates to CASSGQGVEGYTF. The variable domain in full, completed from reference TRBV2 and TRBJ1-2, reads EPEVTQTPSHQVTQMGQEVILRCVPISNHLYFYWYRQILGQKVEFLVSFYNNEISEKSEIFDDQFSVERPDGSNFTLKIRSTKLEDSAMYFCASSGQGVEGYTFGSGTRLTVV.

V and J are TRBV5-1 and TRBJ2-7, with TRBD1 identical over 9 bases. CDR1 and CDR2 (germline): SGHRS, YFSETQ. The CDR3 length is 22 residues. V gave up 1 base and J gave up 2 bases; unmatched junction bases: 25. CDR3 loop: CASSLKLRRDRETTMQAYEQYF. The CDR3 nucleotides are TGCGCCAGCAGCTTGAAACTGAGACGGGACAGGGAGACCACAATGCAGGCCTACGAGCAGTACTTC.

The chain uses TRBV7-9 and TRBJ2-7; TRBD1 might be the D (5 bases). The germline CDR1 and CDR2 sequences are SEHNR and FQNEAQ (reference sequence). The CDR3 consists of 13 residues. V lost 0 bases, J lost 5 bases, and 8 bases lay in between. CDR3 bases: TGTGCCAGCAGCTTAGCTGCCAGGGACGAGCAGTACTTC. It translates to CASSLAARDEQYF.

This clone occurred once. The J gene is TRBJ2-7, the V gene TRBV12-5; D unclear. Trimming removed 1 base at V and 6 bases at J, with 22 bases between. The CDR3 runs 17 residues. The germline gives CDR1 LGHNT, CDR2 FRNRAP. CDR3 coding DNA: TGTGCTAGTGGTTTGGCCGTCAAGGGAATGGTCTTTGCCGAGCAGTACTTC. This sequence encodes CASGLAVKGMVFAEQYF.

The CDR3 bases are TGTGCCAGCAGCCTCCCGTGGGGCGCAACTAATGAAAAACTGTTTTTT. Protein sequence: CASSLPWGATNEKLFF. The V call is TRBV7-9, the J call TRBJ1-4; D possibly corresponds to TRBD1 (5 bases). Germline V CDR1 and CDR2: SEHNR, FQNEAQ (reference sequence). Trimming took off 5 bases at V and 0 bases at J, with 13 bases between the two ends. The CDR3 covers 16 residues.

This chain connects TRBV9 to TRBJ2-7; D gene ambiguous. Germline V lookup: CDR1 SGDLS, CDR2 YYNGEE. This CDR3 contains 16 residues. V was pared by 0 bases and J by 2 bases, with 15 bases between. This chain's CDR3 is CASSVGGFGVPYEQYF. CDR3 nucleotides: TGTGCCAGCAGCGTAGGCGGATTTGGGGTTCCCTACGAGCAGTACTTC.

This rearrangement joins TRBV9 to TRBJ1-5, with D possibly being TRBD1 (5 bases). The length of the CDR3 is 15 residues. CDR1 SGDLS and CDR2 YYNGEE come from the germline V gene. Trimming stripped 5 bases from V and 6 bases from J, with 18 bases between. The CDR3 loop reads CASSLWGEVGQPQHF. The CDR3 nucleotides are TGTGCCAGCAGTCTCTGGGGGGAGGTGGGTCAGCCCCAGCATTTT.

The V call is TRBV7-3, the J call TRBJ1-4, with TRBD1 as a possible D gene (6 bases). CDR1 is SGHTA, CDR2 FQGTGA, per germline. Trimming removed 2 bases from V and 6 bases from J, with 13 bases in between. This CDR3 is 15 amino acids long. The CDR3, as DNA: TGTGCCAGCAGCTTACACAGGGAACGATATGAAAAACTGTTTTTT. This gives the protein CASSLHRERYEKLFF. The full variable domain, with the rest looked up from reference TRBV7-3 and TRBJ1-4, is GAGVSQTPSNKVTEKGKYVELRCDPISGHTALYWYRQSLGQGPEFLIYFQGTGAADDSGLPNDRFFAVRPEGSVSTLKIQRTERGDSAVYLCASSLHRERYEKLFFGSGTQLSVL.

The J gene is TRBJ2-2, the V gene TRBV4-2; TRBD2 matches 12 bases. CDR1 and CDR2 from the germline V gene are LGHNA and YNFKEQ. This CDR3 contains 16 residues. The V gene end was trimmed by 2 bases and the J gene end by 7 bases; junction bases not matched to a gene: 5. CDR3 nucleotide sequence: TGTGCCAGCAGCCAAACTCTAGCGGGAGGGTTCGGGGAGCTGTTTTTT. As protein: CASSQTLAGGFGELFF.

The rearrangement uses TRBV27 and TRBJ2-1, with TRBD1 as a possible D gene (6 bases). V lost 0 bases to trimming and J lost 4 bases, with 13 bases between them. This CDR3 is 16 amino acids long. From germline, CDR1 is MNHEY and CDR2 SMNVEV (reference sequence). The CDR3 coding sequence is TGTGCCAGCAGTTTATCTTTCAGGGGATCTTACAATGAGCAGTTCTTC. Translating it yields CASSLSFRGSYNEQFF.

This clone was seen only once. The rearrangement links TRBV5-6 to TRBJ2-7; possibly TRBD2 for D (5 bases). V lost 2 bases and J 4 bases, leaving 13 bases between the germline ends. CDR3 length equals 14 residues. Germline V gene data show CDR1 as SGHDT and CDR2 as YYEEEE. CDR3 residues: CASSFLAGGYEQYF. The CDR3 DNA is TGTGCCAGCAGCTTCCTAGCCGGTGGGTACGAGCAGTACTTC.

This chain connects TRBV6-2 or TRBV6-3 to TRBJ2-1, with TRBD2 matching over 13 bases. Germline V gives CDR1 MNHEY, CDR2 SVGEGT. The CDR3 is 17 residues long. J lost 3 bases, V lost 0 bases, and 2 bases had no gene match. CDR3 in amino acids: CASSYSGLAGVYNEQFF. The CDR3 bases are TGTGCCAGCAGTTACTCTGGACTAGCGGGAGTCTACAATGAGCAGTTCTTC.

This sequence joins TRBV2 and TRBJ1-1, with TRBD1 as a possible D gene (5 bases). The CDR3 spans 14 residues. V lost 3 bases and J 2 bases, leaving 10 bases between the germline ends. CDR1 is SNHLY and CDR2 is FYNNEI in the germline V gene. In nucleotides, the CDR3 is TGTGCCAGCAGTGATAGGGGTACCAACACTGAAGCTTTCTTT. Its translation: CASSDRGTNTEAFF.